The rows below give T cell receptor beta chains drawn from one sample of a study of blood T cell repertoires in COVID-19. The protocol was immunoSEQ multiplex PCR, while the TCRdb copy is restricted to in-frame clones and leaves out a portion. The table includes roughly 29,000 clones, 65% to 85% detected once. Sequenced material: peripheral blood. The receptor source for this set is a woman aged 60-70 years with acute or convalescent COVID-19. CDR3s include the opening cysteine and the closing phenylalanine or tryptophan. D genes are given only for firm matches. Part of the rows lack a size; the others show once, few, many or a class for expanded clones.

TRBV6-5	.	.	TRBJ1-4	CASSYSTATNEKLFF	TGTGCCAGCAGTTACTCGACAGCAACTAATGAAAAACTGTTTTTT
TRBV12-5	.	TRBD1	TRBJ2-7	CASGPQGATYEQYF	TGTGCTAGTGGTCCACAGGGGGCTACCTACGAGCAGTACTTC
TRBV24-1	.	TRBD1	TRBJ1-5	CATGVGQGSNQPQHF	TGTGCCACCGGAGTGGGACAGGGGAGCAATCAGCCCCAGCATTTT
TRBV10-2	few	.	TRBJ2-2	CAIWQGTAGELFF	TGCGCCATCTGGCAGGGAACGGCCGGGGAGCTGTTTTTT
TRBV15	.	.	TRBJ1-2	CATSQRGYGYTF	TGTGCCACCAGCCAGCGCGGCTATGGCTACACCTTC
TRBV5-5	.	.	TRBJ1-1	CASSLGRGEGTEAFF	TGTGCCAGCAGCTTAGGCAGGGGTGAGGGCACTGAAGCTTTCTTT
TRBV4-2	.	TRBD1	TRBJ1-5	CASSQDMAGTGVQPQHF	TGTGCCAGCAGCCAAGATATGGCCGGGACAGGGGTGCAGCCCCAGCATTTT
TRBV12-3/TRBV12-4	.	.	TRBJ2-2	CASSLGRGELFF	TGTGCCAGCAGTTTAGGGAGGGGAGAGCTGTTTTTT
TRBV28	.	.	TRBJ2-7	CASSLYFYEQYF	TGTGCCAGCAGTTTATACTTCTACGAGCAGTACTTC
TRBV5-4	.	TRBD2	TRBJ2-5	CASSRPGLETETQYF	TGTGCCAGCAGCCGTCCGGGACTAGAAACAGAGACCCAGTACTTC
TRBV6-6	.	.	TRBJ2-3	CASSYSGQGRDTQYF	TGTGCCAGCAGTTACTCAGGGCAGGGTCGGGATACGCAGTATTTT
TRBV29-1	.	.	TRBJ1-2	CSVDSGGWNYGYTF	TGCAGCGTTGACTCTGGGGGCTGGAACTATGGCTACACCTTC
TRBV15	once	.	TRBJ1-6	CATSRAGIPNSPLHF	TGTGCCACCAGCAGAGCCGGGATCCCCAATTCACCCCTCCACTTT
TRBV6-4	.	.	TRBJ1-1	CASSIDRGQEAFF	TGTGCCAGCAGTATAGACCGAGGACAGGAAGCTTTCTTT
TRBV3-1/TRBV3-2	few	.	TRBJ1-1	CASSQRSVRETGEAFF	TGTGCCAGCAGCCAACGTTCAGTTCGGGAAACGGGTGAAGCTTTCTTT
TRBV5-1	.	TRBD1	TRBJ2-3	CASSDRELTDTQYF	TGCGCCAGCAGCGACAGGGAACTCACAGATACGCAGTATTTT
TRBV21-1	.	.	TRBJ1-2	CASSKADRLGADYGYTF	TGTGCCAGCAGCAAAGCGGACAGGCTAGGTGCGGACTATGGCTACACCTTC
TRBV3-1/TRBV3-2	.	TRBD1	TRBJ2-3	CASSLRQGRGLGTDTQYF	TGTGCCAGCAGCCTCCGACAGGGTAGGGGTTTGGGCACAGATACGCAGTATTTT
TRBV5-1	.	TRBD1	TRBJ1-5	CASSQTGGQPQHF	TGCGCCAGCAGCCAGACAGGGGGCCAGCCCCAGCATTTT
TRBV5-4	.	.	TRBJ2-4	CASSPSKNIQYF	TGTGCCAGCAGCCCGTCCAAAAACATTCAGTACTTC
TRBV9	few	TRBD1	TRBJ2-7	CASSSAGQGLYEQYF	TGTGCCAGCAGCTCAGCGGGACAGGGTCTCTACGAGCAGTACTTC
TRBV6-5	.	TRBD2	TRBJ2-1	CASSYRTSGVNEQFF	TGTGCCAGCAGTTACCGGACTAGCGGGGTCAATGAGCAGTTCTTC
TRBV27	.	TRBD1	TRBJ2-2	CASSLFITGGTTGELFF	TGTGCCAGCAGTTTATTTATCACAGGGGGTACCACCGGGGAGCTGTTTTTT
TRBV6-6	.	.	TRBJ1-1	CASSTQGTQNTEAFF	TGTGCCAGCAGTACCCAGGGGACACAGAACACTGAAGCTTTCTTT
TRBV5-1	.	.	TRBJ1-3	CASSLAGRGNTIYF	TGCGCCAGCAGCTTGGCAGGGCGCGGAAACACCATATATTTT
TRBV5-1	.	TRBD1	TRBJ1-1	CASSLFGTGDARVLNTEAFF	TGCGCCAGCAGCTTGTTTGGGACAGGGGACGCGAGGGTCCTCAACACTGAAGCTTTCTTT
TRBV5-3	.	.	TRBJ1-5	CARSSGPTARQPQHF	TGTGCCAGAAGCAGCGGGCCCACCGCCAGGCAGCCCCAGCATTTT
TRBV9	.	.	TRBJ2-3	CASSNRGGQTDTQYF	TGTGCCAGCAGCAACCGGGGGGGACAGACAGATACGCAGTATTTT
TRBV30	once	.	TRBJ2-3	CAWSVRGQRSPDTQYF	TGTGCCTGGAGTGTACGGGGACAAAGGAGCCCAGATACGCAGTATTTT
TRBV7-8	.	.	TRBJ1-2	CASSSNRDRYGYTF	TGTGCCAGCAGCTCCAACAGGGATCGCTATGGCTACACCTTC
TRBV18	.	TRBD1	TRBJ2-7	CASSGTGPYEQYF	TGTGCCAGCTCCGGGACAGGGCCCTACGAGCAGTACTTC
TRBV6-6	.	.	TRBJ2-1	CASSTQSARQFF	TGTGCCAGCAGTACCCAAAGCGCCAGGCAGTTCTTC
TRBV5-4	.	.	TRBJ2-3	CASSFGPPGSQYF	TGTGCCAGCAGCTTCGGCCCCCCAGGGTCGCAGTATTTT
TRBV4-2	.	TRBD2	TRBJ2-3	CASGPGLAGAGGTQYF	TGTGCCAGCGGGCCGGGGCTAGCGGGCGCTGGTGGCACGCAGTATTTT
TRBV5-1	.	TRBD1	TRBJ1-2	CASSLEQGRSYGYTF	TGCGCCAGCAGCTTGGAACAGGGGCGCTCGTACGGCTACACCTTC